The 2 T cell receptor beta chains presented below share a single source sample, sequenced in a study of shared clonotypes between healthy human individuals. This table comes from immunoSEQ multiplex PCR, and its TCRdb copy is limited to in-frame clones, with some not included. The table has under 2,000,000 clones, about 95% seen once; the top ten hold around 1.2%. Naive CD8 cells lacked CD45RO, underwent positive selection for CCR7 and left out terminally differentiated effector memory CD45RA+ cells. Sequenced input: naive CD8+ T cells sorted from blood. The source is a man between 18 and 35 years old in good health.

The V call is TRBV4-1, the J call TRBJ2-7; D is unclear. The CDR3 extends over 13 amino acids. Deletions cut 4 bases from V and 4 bases from J, with 11 bases between. Germline V gene lookup returns CDR1 MGHRA and CDR2 YSYEKL. The CDR3 region has the DNA TGCGCCAGCAGCCCAGGTGGTGTGTACGAGCAGTACTTC. This gives the protein CASSPGGVYEQYF.

The chain uses TRBV11-2 and TRBJ1-2, with 7 bases that match TRBD1. The junction had 14 bases not matched to a gene; V was cut back by 2 bases and J by 5 bases. CDR1 is SGHAT and CDR2 is FQNNGV in the germline V gene. CDR3 size: 17 residues. CDR3 loop: CASSLLTADRSPYGYTF. CDR3 DNA sequence: TGTGCCAGCAGCTTACTCACGGCGGACAGGTCCCCATATGGCTACACCTTC.